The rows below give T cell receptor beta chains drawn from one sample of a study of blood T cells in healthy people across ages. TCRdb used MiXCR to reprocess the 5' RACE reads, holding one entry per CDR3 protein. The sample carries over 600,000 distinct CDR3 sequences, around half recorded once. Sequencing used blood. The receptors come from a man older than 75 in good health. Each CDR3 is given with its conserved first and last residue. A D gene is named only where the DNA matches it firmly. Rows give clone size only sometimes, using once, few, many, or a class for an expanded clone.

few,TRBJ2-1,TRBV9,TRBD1,CASSGVTGVGEQFF,TGTGCCAGCAGCGGGGTCACAGGGGTAGGTGAGCAGTTCTTC
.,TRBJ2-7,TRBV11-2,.,CASSFVQTYEQYF,TGTGCCAGCAGCTTCGTACAGACCTACGAGCAGTACTTC
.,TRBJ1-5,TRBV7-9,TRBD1,CASSGGTGMGQPQHF,TGTGCCAGCAGCGGGGGGACAGGCATGGGTCAGCCCCAGCATTTT
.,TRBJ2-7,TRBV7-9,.,CASSLAGTFYEQYF,TGTGCCAGCAGCTTGGCCGGGACTTTCTACGAGCAGTACTTC
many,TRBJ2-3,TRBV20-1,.,CSAHSENSRSTDTQYF,TGCAGTGCTCACTCAGAAAATAGCAGAAGCACAGATACGCAGTATTTT
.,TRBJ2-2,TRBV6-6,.,CASSYSEGSGELFF,TGTGCCAGCAGTTACTCGGAAGGGTCCGGGGAGCTGTTTTTT
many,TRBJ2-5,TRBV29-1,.,CSVRRSQETQYF,TGCAGCGTCCGCCGCAGCCAAGAGACCCAGTACTTC
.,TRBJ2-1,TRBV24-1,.,CATSDFRGQETQFF,TGTGCCACCAGTGATTTCCGCGGGCAAGAGACCCAGTTCTTC
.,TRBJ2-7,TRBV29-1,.,CSVEGGVAGNEQYF,TGCAGCGTTGAGGGCGGGGTCGCAGGCAATGAGCAGTACTTC
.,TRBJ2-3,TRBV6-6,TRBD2,CASNPGLAGADTQYF,TGTGCCAGCAATCCGGGACTAGCGGGAGCAGATACGCAGTATTTT
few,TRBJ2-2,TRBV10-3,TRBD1,CAISRTGKETGELFF,TGTGCCATCAGCAGGACAGGGAAGGAAACCGGGGAGCTGTTTTTT
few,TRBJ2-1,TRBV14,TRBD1,CASSHLTGASGNEQFF,TGTGCCAGCAGCCATTTAACAGGGGCTTCTGGCAATGAGCAGTTCTTC
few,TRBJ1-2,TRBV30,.,CAWSEQGGYGYTF,TGTGCCTGGAGTGAACAGGGAGGGTATGGCTACACCTTC
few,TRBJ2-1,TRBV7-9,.,CASTFSYNEQFF,TGTGCCAGCACCTTTTCCTACAATGAGCAGTTCTTC
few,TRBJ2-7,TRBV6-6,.,CASSYGSGDYEQYF,TGTGCCAGCAGTTACGGGAGTGGGGACTACGAGCAGTACTTC
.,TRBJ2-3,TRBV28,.,CASSSRGPSTDTQYF,TGTGCCAGCAGTAGTCGGGGCCCTAGCACAGATACGCAGTATTTT
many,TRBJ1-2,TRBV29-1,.,CSVGHNNYGYTF,TGCAGCGTTGGTCACAACAACTATGGCTACACCTTC
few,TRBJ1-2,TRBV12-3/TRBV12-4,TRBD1,CASSSGGSYGYTF,TGTGCCAGCAGTTCAGGGGGCAGCTATGGCTACACCTTC
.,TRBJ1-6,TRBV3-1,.,CAARGQPDSPLHF,TGTGCCGCACGGGGGCAGCCCGATTCACCCCTCCACTTT
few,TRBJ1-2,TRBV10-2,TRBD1,CASQATGANYGYTF,TGCGCCAGCCAAGCGACAGGGGCTAACTATGGCTACACCTTC
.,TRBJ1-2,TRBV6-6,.,CASSYGVDYGYTF,TGTGCCAGCAGTTACGGCGTTGACTATGGCTACACCTTC
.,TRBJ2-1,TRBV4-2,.,CASSQGFSSTTTESSYNEQFF,TGTGCCAGCAGCCAAGGATTTTCTAGCACAACTACAGAGAGCTCCTACAATGAGCAGTTCTTC
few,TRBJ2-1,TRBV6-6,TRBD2,CASRYSGSGDEQFF,TGTGCCAGCAGGTATAGCGGGAGTGGAGATGAGCAGTTCTTC
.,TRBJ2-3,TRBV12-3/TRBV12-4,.,CASRPGVRVDTQYF,TGTGCCAGCAGGCCCGGGGTGAGAGTAGATACGCAGTATTTT
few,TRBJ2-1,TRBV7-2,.,CASSLVWDNNEQFF,TGTGCCAGCAGCTTAGTTTGGGACAACAATGAGCAGTTCTTC
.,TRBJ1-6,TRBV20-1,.,CSARERGRTNSPLHF,TGCAGTGCTAGGGAGCGAGGACGGACAAATTCACCCCTCCACTTT
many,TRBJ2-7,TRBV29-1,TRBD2,CSVDASGSHEQYF,TGCAGCGTTGATGCTAGCGGGAGCCACGAGCAGTACTTC
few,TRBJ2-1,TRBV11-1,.,CASSFQDYSYNEQFF,TGTGCCAGCAGCTTTCAGGACTACTCCTACAATGAGCAGTTCTTC
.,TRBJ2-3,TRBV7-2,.,CASSLRGRASTTDTQYF,TGTGCCAGCAGCTTAAGAGGCAGGGCCTCAACCACAGATACGCAGTATTTT
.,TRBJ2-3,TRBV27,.,CASPGPSTDTQYF,TGTGCCAGCCCTGGCCCTAGCACAGATACGCAGTATTTT
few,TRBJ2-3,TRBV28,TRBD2,CASSLLAQDTQYF,TGTGCCAGCAGTCTACTAGCGCAAGATACGCAGTATTTT
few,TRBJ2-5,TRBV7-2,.,CASSPRSGSETQYF,TGTGCCAGCAGCCCGCGCTCGGGCTCAGAGACCCAGTACTTC
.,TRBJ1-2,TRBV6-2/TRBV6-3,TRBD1,CASRGGQERHYGYTF,TGTGCCAGCAGGGGTGGACAGGAACGTCACTATGGCTACACCTTC
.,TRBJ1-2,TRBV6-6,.,CASSYGVMGDGNYGYTF,TGTGCCAGCAGTTACGGGGTAATGGGAGACGGGAACTATGGCTACACCTTC
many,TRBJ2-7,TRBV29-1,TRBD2,CSVRTSGAYEQYF,TGCAGCGTTCGGACTAGCGGGGCCTACGAGCAGTACTTC
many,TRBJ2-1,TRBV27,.,CASSFGIYNEQFF,TGTGCCAGCAGTTTCGGGATTTACAATGAGCAGTTCTTC
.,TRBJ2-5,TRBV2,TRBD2,CASTSGNEDLETQYF,TGTGCCAGCACCAGCGGGAACGAAGACCTAGAGACCCAGTACTTC
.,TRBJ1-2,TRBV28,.,CASAQGRVYGYTF,TGTGCCAGCGCTCAGGGCAGGGTCTATGGCTACACCTTC
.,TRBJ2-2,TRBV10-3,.,CAISESPYLGELFF,TGTGCCATCAGTGAGTCCCCCTACCTCGGGGAGCTGTTTTTT
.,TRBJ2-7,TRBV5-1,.,CASSLETPAYNEQYF,TGCGCCAGCAGCTTGGAGACTCCCGCCTACAATGAGCAGTACTTC
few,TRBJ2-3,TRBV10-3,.,CAISEFPDGDTQYF,TGTGCCATCAGTGAGTTCCCGGACGGAGATACGCAGTATTTT
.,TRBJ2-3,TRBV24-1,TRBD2,CATSEPTGGRTDTQYF,TGTGCCACCAGTGAGCCCACTGGCGGGAGGACAGATACGCAGTATTTT
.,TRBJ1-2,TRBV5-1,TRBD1,CASSRDGTGDGYTF,TGCGCCAGCAGCCGTGATGGGACAGGGGATGGCTACACCTTC
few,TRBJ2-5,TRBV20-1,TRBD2,CSATDKREGQETQYF,TGCAGTGCAACAGACAAGCGGGAGGGCCAAGAGACCCAGTACTTC
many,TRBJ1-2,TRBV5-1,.,CASSLEGNNGYTF,TGCGCCAGCAGCTTGGAGGGTAACAATGGCTACACCTTC
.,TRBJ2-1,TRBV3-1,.,CASSQVDGLQFF,TGTGCCAGCAGCCAGGTAGACGGCCTGCAGTTCTTC
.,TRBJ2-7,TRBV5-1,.,CASSLFGQPSSYEQYF,TGCGCCAGCAGCTTGTTCGGGCAGCCCAGCTCCTACGAGCAGTACTTC
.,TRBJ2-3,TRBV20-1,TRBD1,CRGTGGADTQYF,TGCAGGGGGACAGGGGGCGCAGATACGCAGTATTTT
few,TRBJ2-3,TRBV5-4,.,CASSLGGLRVDTQYF,TGTGCCAGCAGCTTAGGGGGACTCAGGGTCGATACGCAGTATTTT
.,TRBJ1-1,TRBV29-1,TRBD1,CSVDLPSTGEAFF,TGCAGCGTTGACCTCCCTTCGACAGGGGAAGCTTTCTTT
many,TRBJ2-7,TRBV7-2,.,CASSSPGLASYEQYF,TGTGCCAGCAGCTCCCCAGGGTTAGCGTCCTACGAGCAGTACTTC
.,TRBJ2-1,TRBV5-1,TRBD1,CASSGQGNSYNEQFF,TGCGCCAGCAGCGGACAGGGGAACTCCTACAATGAGCAGTTCTTC
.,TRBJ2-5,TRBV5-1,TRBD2,CASSLQSGGLQETQYF,TGCGCCAGCAGCTTGCAGAGCGGGGGTCTCCAAGAGACCCAGTACTTC